This T cell receptor (beta chain) was recovered during a study of human T cells and chemical hapten exposure. Across the whole study: The patient population, which was mostly female, had alopecia areata, totalis or universalis. Study-wide results and caveats: Expanded TCRs created a significantly greater count of big CDR3 similarity clusters than controls did.

This clonotype was counted many times. The target antigen is unknown. Sample time point: patch test 2, 6 weeks after DPC sensitization. Treatment in this sample: therapeutic diphenylcyclopropenone sensitization with weekly scalp DPC. CDR1 is SNHLY and CDR2 is FYNNEI in the germline V gene. With 6 bases clipped from V and 1 base from J, the junction kept 10 bases outside the gene matches. The CDR3 covers 16 residues. MiXCR was run by TCRdb on the RACE reads, yielding one entry per CDR3 protein. The repertoire holds approximately 100,000 distinct CDR3 sequences, roughly 9% seen once, with around 3% in the top ten.

The chain couples TRBV2 to TRBJ1-1; TRBD1 agrees at 8 bases. The clonotype was recovered from a woman aged 40 to 55 with alopecia areata. Some clones in this sample may be carry-over from other donors' samples. The sequenced sample was whole blood, obtained in connection with sensitization to the hapten diphenylcyclopropenone (DPC). The CDR3: CASSSPGGAGNTEAFF. CDR3 coding DNA: TGTGCCAGCAGCTCTCCAGGGGGCGCGGGGAACACTGAAGCTTTCTTT.